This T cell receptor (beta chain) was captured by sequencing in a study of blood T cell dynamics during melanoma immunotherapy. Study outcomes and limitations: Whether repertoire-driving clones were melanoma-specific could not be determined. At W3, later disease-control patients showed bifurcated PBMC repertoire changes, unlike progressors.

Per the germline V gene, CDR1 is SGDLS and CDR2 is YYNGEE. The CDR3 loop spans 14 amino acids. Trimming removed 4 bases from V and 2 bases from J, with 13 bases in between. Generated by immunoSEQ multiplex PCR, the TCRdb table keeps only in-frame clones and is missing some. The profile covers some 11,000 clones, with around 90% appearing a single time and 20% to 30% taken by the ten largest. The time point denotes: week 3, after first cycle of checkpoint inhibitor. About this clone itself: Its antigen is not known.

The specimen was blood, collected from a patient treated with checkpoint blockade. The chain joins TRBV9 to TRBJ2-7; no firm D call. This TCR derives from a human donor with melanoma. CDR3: CASSPLLIAYEQYF. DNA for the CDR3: TGTGCCAGCAGCCCCTTACTAATAGCCTACGAGCAGTACTTC.